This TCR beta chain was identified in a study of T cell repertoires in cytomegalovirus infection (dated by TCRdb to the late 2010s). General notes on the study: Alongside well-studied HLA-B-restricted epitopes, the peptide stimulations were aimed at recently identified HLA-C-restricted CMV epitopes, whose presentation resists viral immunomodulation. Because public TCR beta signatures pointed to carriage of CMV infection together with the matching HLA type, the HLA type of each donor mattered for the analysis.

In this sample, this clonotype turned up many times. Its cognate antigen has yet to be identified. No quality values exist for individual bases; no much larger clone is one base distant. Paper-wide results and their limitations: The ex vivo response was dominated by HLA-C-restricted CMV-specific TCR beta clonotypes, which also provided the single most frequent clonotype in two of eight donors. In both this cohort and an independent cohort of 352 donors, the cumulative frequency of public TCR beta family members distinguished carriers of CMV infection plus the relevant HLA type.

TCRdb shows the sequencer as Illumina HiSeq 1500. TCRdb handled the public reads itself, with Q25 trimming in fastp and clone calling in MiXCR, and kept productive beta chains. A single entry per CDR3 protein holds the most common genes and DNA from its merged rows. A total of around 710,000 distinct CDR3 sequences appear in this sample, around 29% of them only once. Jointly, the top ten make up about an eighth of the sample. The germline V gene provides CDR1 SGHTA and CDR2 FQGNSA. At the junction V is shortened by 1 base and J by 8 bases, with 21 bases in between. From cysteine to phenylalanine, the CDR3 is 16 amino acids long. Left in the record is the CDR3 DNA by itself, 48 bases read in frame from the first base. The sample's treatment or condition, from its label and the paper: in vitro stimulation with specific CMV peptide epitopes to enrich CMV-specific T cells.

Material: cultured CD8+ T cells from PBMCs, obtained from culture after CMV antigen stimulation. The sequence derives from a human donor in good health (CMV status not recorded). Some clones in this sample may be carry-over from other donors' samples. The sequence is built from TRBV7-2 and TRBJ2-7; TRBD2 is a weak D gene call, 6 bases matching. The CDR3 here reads CASSLVAGRPGGKQYF. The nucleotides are TGTGCCAGCAGCTTAGTTGCGGGACGTCCCGGGGGAAAGCAGTACTTC.